The 7 T cell receptor beta chains below come from one sample, sequenced in a study of T cell repertoires in cytomegalovirus infection. MiXCR, run by TCRdb on the reads, gives a single entry per CDR3 protein. The sample gives around 280,000 distinct CDR3 sequences, roughly a tenth of which show up once; less than 3% is in the top ten. Sequences were obtained from PBMCs. The receptors here all came from a human donor in good health (CMV status not recorded). Some clones in this sample may be carry-over from other donors' samples.

The genes are TRBV29-1 and TRBJ1-1, with D unclear. The CDR3 totals 11 residues. From germline, CDR1 is SQVTM and CDR2 ANQGSEA. The ends were cut back, 3 bases at V and 9 bases at J, with 11 bases in the middle. CDR3 residues: CSVDAALKAFF. CDR3 nucleotide sequence: TGCAGCGTTGACGCCGCCCTGAAAGCTTTCTTT.

The chain recombines TRBV25-1 with TRBJ2-1, with 8 bases that match TRBD1. V trimming: 8 bases; J trimming: 1 base; junction bases outside the gene matches: 10. The germline V gene encodes CDR1 MGHDK and CDR2 SYGVNS. This CDR3 comprises 16 residues. The CDR3 spells CASDGARTGSYNEQFF. The CDR3 nucleotides read TGTGCCAGCGACGGGGCGAGGACAGGGTCCTACAATGAGCAGTTCTTC.

This clonotype has a count of ten or more. The J gene is TRBJ1-2, the V gene TRBV7-2, with 12 bases that match TRBD1. V lost 8 bases to trimming and J lost 8 bases; unmatched junction nucleotides: 6. Per germline, CDR1 SGHTA and CDR2 FQGNSA. The CDR3 extends over 13 amino acids. For the CDR3, the DNA is TGTGCCAGCGGTAGGGACAGGGGGCAAGGCTACACCTTC. Protein: CASGRDRGQGYTF.

This clonotype was seen repeatedly, ten times or more. The V and J genes are TRBV28 and TRBJ2-3; D possibly corresponds to TRBD1 (7 bases). CDR3 length: 16 amino acids. CDR1 is MDHEN and CDR2 is SYDVKM in the germline V gene. V lost 5 bases to trimming and J lost 4 bases, with 19 bases between them. This CDR3 is CASSPPRGQGADTQYF. The CDR3 nucleotides are TGTGCCAGCAGTCCCCCTCGGGGGCAGGGGGCAGATACGCAGTATTTT.

The chain employs TRBV5-6 and TRBJ2-6, with TRBD1 matching over 8 bases. Germline CDR1 reads SGHDT; CDR2 reads YYEEEE. There are 18 residues in the CDR3. The trim removed 1 base at V and 0 bases at J, leaving 6 bases unmatched. CDR3 bases: TGTGCCAGCAGCTTGAGGGACAGGCCTAGCTCTGGGGCCAACGTCCTGACTTTC. Translating gives CASSLRDRPSSGANVLTF. Full variable domain (remainder filled in from reference TRBV5-6 and TRBJ2-6): DAGVTQSPTHLIKTRGQQVTLRCSPKSGHDTVSWYQQALGQGPQFIFQYYEEEERQRGNFPDRFSGHQFPNYSSELNVNALLLGDSALYLCASSLRDRPSSGANVLTFGAGSRLTVL.

This clonotype was observed many times. The chain uses TRBV7-9 and TRBJ2-2; the D gene is possibly TRBD1 (6 bases). The ends were cut back, 1 base at V and 1 base at J, with 13 bases in the middle. The CDR3 length is 17 residues. Germline assignment: CDR1 SEHNR and CDR2 FQNEAQ (reference sequence). The CDR3 DNA reads TGTGCCAGCAGCTTAGGAGACAGGACGATGAACACCGGGGAGCTGTTTTTT. Translated, it gives CASSLGDRTMNTGELFF.

This clonotype has a handful of counts. V is TRBV3-1 and J is TRBJ2-3, with D perhaps matching TRBD2 (5 bases). CDR1 is LGHDT, CDR2 YNNKEL, per germline (reference sequence). CDR3 length: 15 residues. Trimming removed 1 base at V and 5 bases at J, with 13 bases between. CDR3 nucleotides: TGTGCCAGCAGCCAAGCAGTAGGCAGCGGAGATACGCAGTATTTT. It encodes CASSQAVGSGDTQYF.